These T cell receptor beta chains were read from a single sample in a study of blood T cells in healthy people across ages. TCRdb ran MiXCR on the 5' RACE reads and lists one entry per CDR3 protein. In the table there are about 1,500,000 distinct CDR3 sequences, about 40% of which are singletons. Material for sequencing was blood. All receptors derive from a woman aged 18 to 35 in good health. CDR3s include the opening cysteine and the closing phenylalanine or tryptophan. The D gene is left open where the match is weak. Rows give clone size only sometimes, using once, few, many, or a class for an expanded clone.

clone_size	j_call	v_call	d_call	cdr3_aa	cdr3_nt
-	TRBJ2-1	TRBV5-6	-	CASSPAWALEDEQFF	TGTGCCAGCAGCCCCGCGTGGGCCCTTGAGGATGAGCAGTTCTTC
few	TRBJ1-6	TRBV9	-	CASSGTPGANSPLHF	TGTGCCAGCAGCGGAACACCGGGAGCTAATTCACCCCTCCACTTT
few	TRBJ1-2	TRBV20-1	-	CSARLGVYGYTF	TGCAGTGCTAGGCTGGGTGTCTATGGCTACACCTTC
-	TRBJ2-7	TRBV28	TRBD1	CASTHGQGPYEQYF	TGTGCCAGCACCCACGGACAGGGCCCCTACGAGCAGTACTTC
-	TRBJ1-6	TRBV20-1	TRBD1	CSAPGGGWYNSPLHF	TGCAGTGCCCCGGGAGGGGGCTGGTATAATTCACCCCTCCACTTT
-	TRBJ2-2	TRBV3-1	-	CASSQVLASGELFF	TGTGCCAGCAGCCAAGTCCTGGCCTCCGGGGAGCTGTTTTTT
once	TRBJ1-2	TRBV10-3	-	CAISGDAPYGYTF	TGTGCCATCAGTGGCGACGCTCCCTATGGCTACACCTTC
-	TRBJ2-4	TRBV9	-	CASSSDPLAKNIQYF	TGTGCCAGCAGCTCGGATCCCTTAGCCAAAAACATTCAGTACTTC
-	TRBJ2-6	TRBV6-2/TRBV6-3	-	CASRAATRSGANVLTF	TGTGCCAGCAGGGCCGCAACAAGGTCTGGGGCCAACGTCCTGACTTTC
-	TRBJ2-1	TRBV29-1	-	CSVLPSREAYNEQFF	TGCAGCGTTCTGCCGTCCCGGGAAGCATACAATGAGCAGTTCTTC
-	TRBJ2-5	TRBV20-1	-	CSAPPDRDYEQYF	TGCAGTGCACCGCCCGACAGGGACTATGAGCAGTACTTC
-	TRBJ1-2	TRBV7-2	TRBD1	CASSSLTGWDYGYTF	TGTGCCAGCAGCAGCCTGACAGGGTGGGACTATGGCTACACCTTC
few	TRBJ2-4	TRBV28	-	CASSSGGAKNIQYF	TGTGCCAGCAGTTCGGGTGGGGCCAAAAACATTCAGTACTTC
-	TRBJ2-7	TRBV7-7	TRBD2	CASTVRTSGYEQYF	TGTGCCAGCACCGTCCGGACTAGCGGTTACGAGCAGTACTTC
few	TRBJ2-7	TRBV15	-	CATSTRDGSYEQYF	TGTGCCACCAGCACCCGGGACGGTTCCTACGAGCAGTACTTC
few	TRBJ2-1	TRBV5-1	-	CASRGSFSFDDNEQFF	TGCGCCAGCAGAGGGTCGTTTAGCTTCGACGACAATGAGCAGTTCTTC
few	TRBJ1-4	TRBV20-1	-	CSARAYGNEKLFF	TGCAGTGCTCGGGCCTACGGCAATGAAAAACTGTTTTTT
few	TRBJ2-1	TRBV27	TRBD1	CASSLSATGGLDEQFF	TGTGCCAGCAGTTTATCAGCGACAGGGGGGTTAGATGAGCAGTTCTTC
-	TRBJ2-7	TRBV2	-	CASSNGSYEQYF	TGTGCCAGCTCTAACGGCTCCTACGAGCAGTACTTC
-	TRBJ2-3	TRBV7-2	TRBD2	CASSLGRGGRTDTQYF	TGTGCCAGCAGCTTAGGGCGGGGGGGCCGGACAGATACGCAGTATTTT
-	TRBJ2-7	TRBV16	TRBD2	CASGGTSGYTYEQYF	TGTGCCAGCGGCGGTACTAGCGGGTATACCTACGAGCAGTACTTC
-	TRBJ1-3	TRBV20-1	-	CSAVPAGGSGNTIYF	TGCAGTGCTGTCCCTGCCGGGGGCTCCGGAAACACCATATATTTT
-	TRBJ1-4	TRBV28	-	CASSPMGTGREKLFF	TGTGCCAGCAGCCCCATGGGGACGGGGCGTGAAAAACTGTTTTTT
few	TRBJ2-7	TRBV20-1	-	CSARGKAEEAYEQYF	TGCAGTGCTAGAGGGAAAGCGGAGGAGGCCTACGAGCAGTACTTC
-	TRBJ1-2	TRBV2	TRBD1	CASSERQGRVEGYTF	TGTGCCAGCAGTGAACGACAGGGGAGGGTTGAAGGCTACACCTTC
-	TRBJ1-5	TRBV5-1	-	CASSLDSPGLVQPQHF	TGCGCCAGCAGCTTGGATTCCCCGGGGTTGGTTCAGCCCCAGCATTTT
-	TRBJ2-1	TRBV5-1	-	CASSGGAYSDEQFF	TGCGCCAGCAGCGGGGGAGCCTACAGCGATGAGCAGTTCTTC
-	TRBJ1-2	TRBV20-1	-	CSARDPKDGYTF	TGCAGTGCTAGAGATCCTAAGGATGGCTACACCTTC
-	TRBJ2-6	TRBV28	-	CASSPNRATGANVLTF	TGTGCCAGCAGTCCAAACAGGGCCACTGGGGCCAACGTCCTGACTTTC
few	TRBJ1-5	TRBV20-1	-	CSAGGQGASSNQPQHF	TGCAGTGCTGGGGGGCAGGGAGCCTCTAGCAATCAGCCCCAGCATTTT
many	TRBJ2-1	TRBV20-1	-	CSASTVSSYNEQFF	TGCAGCGCCTCGACGGTAAGCTCCTACAATGAGCAGTTCTTC
few	TRBJ2-3	TRBV5-1	TRBD1	CASSFRGQGTDTQYF	TGCGCCAGCAGCTTCAGGGGGCAGGGCACAGATACGCAGTATTTT
-	TRBJ2-7	TRBV12-3/TRBV12-4	-	CASSFGGGLTYEQYF	TGTGCCAGCAGTTTTGGGGGAGGCCTCACCTACGAGCAGTACTTC
-	TRBJ2-1	TRBV10-3	-	CAISEGSDNEQFF	TGTGCCATCAGTGAAGGTAGCGACAATGAGCAGTTCTTC
-	TRBJ2-5	TRBV2	-	CASRDRDQETQYF	TGTGCCAGCAGGGATAGGGACCAAGAGACCCAGTACTTC
once	TRBJ1-1	TRBV7-2	-	CASSLAGFDTEAFF	TGTGCCAGCAGCTTAGCAGGGTTTGACACTGAAGCTTTCTTT
-	TRBJ2-3	TRBV4-1	-	CASSQDPGGVGYF	TGCGCCAGCAGCCAAGATCCGGGCGGGGTGGGGTATTTT
-	TRBJ1-2	TRBV27	-	CASITKGGYTF	TGTGCCAGCATCACCAAAGGGGGCTACACCTTC
few	TRBJ1-1	TRBV6-2/TRBV6-3	-	CASSYLRARDTEAFF	TGTGCCAGCAGTTACTTGAGAGCCAGGGACACTGAAGCTTTCTTT
few	TRBJ2-1	TRBV7-9	-	CASSPGPPEFLNEQFF	TGTGCCAGCAGCCCCGGACCGCCGGAGTTTCTGAATGAGCAGTTCTTC
-	TRBJ2-5	TRBV5-6	-	CASSLDGPQYF	TGTGCCAGCAGCTTGGACGGGCCCCAGTACTTC
few	TRBJ2-1	TRBV12-3/TRBV12-4	TRBD2	CASSASGSPGNEQFF	TGTGCCAGCAGTGCTAGCGGGAGCCCAGGGAATGAGCAGTTCTTC
-	TRBJ1-5	TRBV2	TRBD1	CASRDRTGGNQPQHF	TGTGCCAGCAGAGATCGGACAGGGGGCAATCAGCCCCAGCATTTT
-	TRBJ2-7	TRBV3-1	-	CASSRRSWDEQYF	TGTGCCAGCAGCCGGCGAAGTTGGGACGAGCAGTACTTC
-	TRBJ2-3	TRBV27	TRBD2	CASSEGLGLTDTQYF	TGTGCCAGCAGTGAAGGACTAGGTCTCACAGATACGCAGTATTTT
-	TRBJ1-1	TRBV23-1	TRBD1	CASSQSSSRDRGLRAFF	TGCGCCAGCAGTCAATCGTCGAGTCGGGACAGGGGGCTCCGAGCTTTCTTT
-	TRBJ1-4	TRBV12-3/TRBV12-4	-	CASKSQATNEKLFF	TGTGCCAGCAAATCACAGGCAACTAATGAAAAACTGTTTTTT
-	TRBJ2-1	TRBV7-3	-	CASSLGLPHYNEQFF	TGTGCCAGCAGCTTAGGGCTGCCCCATTACAATGAGCAGTTCTTC
-	TRBJ2-1	TRBV12-3/TRBV12-4	TRBD2	CASSSSGGSINEQFF	TGTGCCAGCAGTTCTAGCGGGGGGAGTATCAATGAGCAGTTCTTC
few	TRBJ2-1	TRBV20-1	TRBD2	CSARDPGTSGGRGQFF	TGCAGTGCTAGAGATCCCGGGACTAGCGGAGGCCGGGGGCAGTTCTTC
-	TRBJ2-1	TRBV2	TRBD2	CASTANVGLGYNEQFF	TGTGCCAGCACCGCCAATGTAGGACTAGGATACAATGAGCAGTTCTTC
few	TRBJ2-7	TRBV20-1	-	CGASYLRDFYSYEQYF	TGCGGTGCTAGCTACCTCCGGGACTTTTACTCCTACGAGCAGTACTTC
-	TRBJ1-3	TRBV7-2	-	CASSLEVSRGNTIYF	TGTGCCAGCAGCTTAGAGGTTTCTAGGGGAAACACCATATATTTT
few	TRBJ1-6	TRBV7-2	-	CASSLFKGWDSPLHF	TGTGCCAGCAGCTTATTTAAAGGGTGGGACTCACCCCTCCACTTT
few	TRBJ2-3	TRBV20-1	-	CSARKGAVHTDTQYF	TGCAGTGCTAGGAAGGGTGCGGTTCACACAGATACGCAGTATTTT
-	TRBJ2-3	TRBV6-5	-	CASSSQVNTQYF	TGTGCCAGCAGTTCTCAAGTAAATACGCAGTATTTT
many	TRBJ2-1	TRBV2	TRBD2	CASSWTSGGSYNEQFF	TGTGCCAGCAGCTGGACTAGCGGGGGGTCCTACAATGAGCAGTTCTTC
-	TRBJ1-1	TRBV3-1	TRBD1	CASSLRQGISPEAFF	TGTGCCAGCAGCCTTCGACAGGGGATTAGCCCTGAAGCTTTCTTT
few	TRBJ1-1	TRBV19	TRBD1	CASRWTGNTEAFF	TGTGCCAGTAGGTGGACAGGGAACACTGAAGCTTTCTTT